This T cell receptor beta chain was recorded in a study of T cells in Graves' hyperthyroidism and ophthalmopathy (dated 2019 in TCRdb). Background on the whole study: Peripheral blood samples were taken at initial diagnosis, before any treatment was given. The 75 to 100 discovery patients were divided at random into training and test sets in a 7:3 ratio. Prospective prediction of ophthalmopathy was tested in an independent validation cohort consisting of some 20 hyperthyroidism patients and some 15 patients who later progressed to ophthalmopathy. TCR V-J signatures able to tell the groups apart were searched for in a discovery cohort of about a hundred patients, of whom roughly 42 had Graves' ophthalmopathy and under 65 had stable Graves' hyperthyroidism. TCR Vbeta CDR3 sequencing of some 140 peripheral blood samples (roughly 41 ophthalmopathy, 75 to 85 hyperthyroidism and roughly 17 progressor patients) is reported in the paper. After blood sampling, hyperthyroidism patients were treated with methimazole at a starting dose of 30 mg daily, and ophthalmopathy patients were treated with high-dose intravenous methylprednisolone. The study also compared thyroid tissue and blood T-cell repertoires from more than 5 Graves' hyperthyroidism patients. Results the study describes overall, beyond this receptor: Ophthalmopathy was separated from stable hyperthyroidism by a 13 V-J signature model, with just over 85% sensitivity and about 84% specificity obtained in cross-validation and 80%/75% obtained in testing. In validation, the model predicted progression to ophthalmopathy with about 71% sensitivity and approximately 72% specificity, a median of 6.5 months before onset. Blood samples also contained most of the expanded thyroid clonotypes (frequency above 0.001), which suggests that blood repertoires may reflect thyroid immune responses. No statistical method was used to set the sample size in advance, and investigators knew the group allocation.

In the case of this clonotype: This clone's antigen is unknown. Per-base quality was not reported, and no clone a single base away is much larger than it.

Trimming leaves V shorter by 5 bases and J shorter by 5 bases, with the junction holding 5 bases beyond the gene matches. The CDR3 goes from the cysteine to the phenylalanine over 13 residues. CDR3 DNA only is kept here, 39 bases in frame from base 1. Via the germline V gene, CDR1 is MNHNS and CDR2 SASEGT. In the ophthalmopathy patients, disease was moderately to severely active, with a Clinical Activity Score of 3 or more, a NOSPECS grade of 4 or more, and a duration of less than 3 months. Patients with uncontrolled infections, other autoimmune diseases, pregnancy or lactation were excluded. Clinical symptoms, serum thyroxine and TRAb, thyroid ultrasound, and orbital computed tomography formed the basis for the diagnoses. Ficoll-Paque density gradient centrifugation was used to isolate PBMCs from around 10 ml of fresh peripheral blood. Total RNA was extracted with Trizol reagent, and quality was checked on an Agilent 2100 Bioanalyzer.

The TCR beta CDR3 regions were amplified from RNA transcripts. A first-round RT-PCR of the TCR CDR3 used the HTBI primer set with the Qiagen OneStep RT-PCR kit. The libraries were constructed in a second round of multiplex PCR and then size-selected and purified. Paired-end sequencing of the libraries was performed with 100 bp reads on an Illumina HiSeq2000. The authors processed their data as follows. Raw data were processed with SOAPnuke, discarding reads with adapters, uncalled bases, mean Phred below 15, or no exact constant-primer or identifier match. COPE v1.2.5 was used to merge high-quality paired reads, and clonotypes were defined as unique nucleotide sequences. MiTCR v1.1 was used to align clonotypes to the IMGT TRBV, TRBD and TRBJ reference segments. Analysis was restricted to V-J combinations with a frequency above 0.0001, which covered 99.2% of repertoires. A TCS score was defined as the ratio of F50 (clonal expansion) to E x V (chaos), with BLOSUM62-based TCRdist applied between CDR3 peptides within each V-J. Welch's t-statistics and random forest reduced around 520 V-J features to roughly 13, which were used in a naive Bayes classifier (R e1071). Using fastp at Q25 and MiXCR, TCRdb reprocessed the public reads and kept productive beta chains. Each CDR3 protein gets just one entry, which takes the most common genes and DNA from the rows behind it. The V and J calls come from TCRdb's annotation, not from the publication. The table for this sample lists 330,000 or so distinct CDR3 sequences; about 19% of them were counted only once. The leading ten clones occupy 35% to 40% of the sample.

The sequence links TRBV6-1 to TRBJ2-5, and TRBD2 aligns with 7 junction nucleotides. Material: blood. This TCR derives from a man aged 50 to 59 with Graves' ophthalmopathy. The base sequence is TGTGCCAGCAGTTCCCTCGGGGGGGAGACCCAGTACTTC. Its protein reads: CASSSLGGETQYF.